The 27 T cell receptor beta chains listed next were all sequenced from one sample in a study of T cells in Graves' hyperthyroidism and ophthalmopathy. RNA transcripts served as the template for amplifying TCR beta CDR3 regions. The TCR CDR3 was amplified in a first-round RT-PCR using the HTBI primer set. Using its own MiXCR run on the multiplex PCR reads, TCRdb lists one record per CDR3 protein. The data show roughly 170,000 distinct CDR3 sequences, approximately 15% seen once. Sequencing input: blood. These receptors originate from a woman aged 45-60 years with Graves' hyperthyroidism.

This clonotype was seen ten or more times. CDR3 nucleotide sequence: TGCAGTGCTAGAAGGGGGGTTTACGAGCAGTACTTC. Its translation is CSARRGVYEQYF. The rearrangement uses TRBV20-1 and TRBJ2-7; D assignment may be TRBD1 or TRBD2 (6 bases each). This CDR3 comprises 12 residues. Per the germline V gene, CDR1 is DFQATT and CDR2 is SNEGSKA (reference sequence). V lost 2 bases and J 4 bases, leaving 9 bases between the germline ends.

This clonotype showed up many times. This chain connects TRBV12-3 or TRBV12-4 to TRBJ2-7; D is undetermined. The CDR3 runs to 13 residues. Trimming shortened V by 6 bases and J by 2 bases, and 11 bases separated the two germline ends. CDR3 amino acids: CASRRTGTYEQYF. In DNA form, the CDR3 reads TGTGCCAGCAGACGGACGGGTACCTACGAGCAGTACTTC.

This clonotype has only a few counts. This clone may be a read error of a much larger clone one base away. This sequence joins TRBV2 and TRBJ1-1; unclear D gene. The germline V and J ends were trimmed by 8 bases and 0 bases, with 10 bases remaining between them. This CDR3 contains 13 residues. CDR1 and CDR2 from the germline V gene are SNHLY and FYNNEI. CDR3 region: CASADKMNTEAFF. CDR3 nucleotide sequence: TGTGCCAGCGCAGACAAGATGAACACTGAAGCTTTCTTT.

This clonotype was picked up many times. The V call is TRBV16, the J call TRBJ1-6; D call uncertain. Trimming took off 6 bases at V and 10 bases at J, with 13 bases between the two ends. The CDR3 has 13 amino acids. Germline V CDR1 and CDR2: KGHSY, FQNENV. The chain's CDR3 is CASRIGWGSPLHF. CDR3 nucleotide sequence: TGTGCCAGCAGAATTGGGTGGGGATCACCCCTCCACTTT.

This clonotype was seen a handful of times. The gene calls are TRBV3-1 and TRBJ2-1, with D unresolved. The CDR3 runs 14 residues. Germline CDR1 is LGHDT and CDR2 is YNNKEL (reference sequence). Trimming cost V 4 bases and J 3 bases, with 10 bases left between them. This CDR3 is CASSPQRDYNEQFF. The CDR3 DNA sequence: TGTGCCAGCAGCCCCCAAAGGGACTACAATGAGCAGTTCTTC.

In this sample, this clonotype turned up many times. This chain connects TRBV10-3 to TRBJ2-1; maybe TRBD1 (5 bases). Trimming removed 5 bases at V and 8 bases at J, with 13 bases between. The CDR3 length is 13 residues. CDR1 is ENHRY and CDR2 is SYGVKD in the germline V gene. DNA of the CDR3: TGTGCCATCAGTAAGACGACAGCCGATGAGCAGTTCTTC. Encoded protein: CAISKTTADEQFF.

In nucleotides, the CDR3 is TGTGCCAGCAACGGACAGCTAAATGAAAAACTGTTTTTT. Residues: CASNGQLNEKLFF. The chain recombines TRBV2 with TRBJ1-4; tentatively, D is TRBD1 (6 bases). This CDR3 region has 13 residues. The V and J ends lost 7 bases and 5 bases respectively, with 11 bases between them. Germline values: CDR1 SNHLY, CDR2 FYNNEI.

This clonotype was recorded at least ten times. The CDR3, as DNA: TGTGCCAGCTCACCCGACAGGGGGCTTACTGAAGCTTTCTTT. It translates to CASSPDRGLTEAFF. J is TRBJ1-1 and V is TRBV18; 10 bases match TRBD1. The trim removed 3 bases at V and 5 bases at J, leaving 3 bases unmatched. This CDR3 has 14 amino acids. Germline V CDR1 and CDR2: KGHSH, LQKENI.

This clonotype was detected many times. J is TRBJ2-2 and V is TRBV2; a possible D gene is TRBD2 (6 bases). Trimming removed 3 bases at V and 4 bases at J, with 12 bases between. Germline V gene data show CDR1 as SNHLY and CDR2 as FYNNEI. The length of the CDR3 is 15 residues. The CDR3, as DNA: TGTGCCAGCAGTGAGTCCGGGGGACGCACCGGGGAGCTGTTTTTT. Translated: CASSESGGRTGELFF.

This clonotype was seen at least ten times. V and J are TRBV2 and TRBJ1-1, with unresolved D. This CDR3 contains 11 residues. The germline V and J ends were trimmed by 1 base and 11 bases, with 8 bases remaining between them. Germline CDR1 is SNHLY and CDR2 is FYNNEI. DNA for the CDR3: TGTGCCAGCAGTGAAGGGACCTCTGCTTTCTTT. Protein sequence: CASSEGTSAFF. The variable domain in full, completed from reference TRBV2 and TRBJ1-1, reads EPEVTQTPSHQVTQMGQEVILRCVPISNHLYFYWYRQILGQKVEFLVSFYNNEISEKSEIFDDQFSVERPDGSNFTLKIRSTKLEDSAMYFCASSEGTSAFFGQGTRLTVV.

This clonotype came up many times. The chain recombines TRBV9 with TRBJ2-2, with a weak D call TRBD1 (5 bases). Germline CDR1 is SGDLS and CDR2 is YYNGEE. The V end was cut by 3 bases, the J end by 0 bases, with 9 bases between. This CDR3 contains 15 residues. In nucleotides, the CDR3 is TGTGCCAGCAGCGAGGGGAATACGAACACCGGGGAGCTGTTTTTT. Its protein product is CASSEGNTNTGELFF.

The chain employs TRBV7-9 and TRBJ2-3; 9 bases map to TRBD2. This CDR3 is built from 17 residues. Germline V gives CDR1 SEHNR, CDR2 FQNEAQ (reference sequence). V lost 6 bases and J lost 2; bases outside the gene matches: 12. For the CDR3, the DNA is TGTGCCAGCAGACGAGGAGGGCCTAGCGGGGACACAGATACGCAGTATTTT. Its protein is CASRRGGPSGDTDTQYF.

This chain links TRBV6-1 with TRBJ1-1; 7 nucleotides agree with TRBD1. J was trimmed by 5 bases and V by 6 bases; bases with no gene match: 3. CDR3 size: 12 residues. From germline, CDR1 is MNHNS and CDR2 SASEGT. The CDR3: CASRKQGTEAFF. CDR3 coding DNA: TGTGCCAGCAGAAAACAGGGGACTGAAGCTTTCTTT.

This clonotype was seen at least ten times. The chain joins TRBV2 to TRBJ1-5; D perhaps matches TRBD1 (6 bases). V was cut by 4 bases and J by 4 bases, with 14 bases left in between. In germline, CDR1 is SNHLY, CDR2 FYNNEI. The CDR3 has 15 amino acids. The CDR3 loop reads CASSGGTGNNQPQHF. DNA of the CDR3: TGTGCCAGCAGTGGCGGTACAGGGAATAATCAGCCCCAGCATTTT.

This clonotype came up many times. J is TRBJ2-1 and V is TRBV20-1; 16 bases match TRBD2. There are 16 residues in the CDR3. V lost 5 bases to trimming and J lost 3 bases; unmatched junction nucleotides: 4. The germline V gene has CDR1 DFQATT and CDR2 SNEGSKA (reference sequence). CDR3 sequence reads: CSAAGTSGGDYNEQFF. The CDR3 region has the DNA TGCAGTGCTGCCGGGACTAGCGGGGGGGACTACAATGAGCAGTTCTTC.

Many counts were recorded for this clonotype. V usage is TRBV5-1 and J usage is TRBJ2-3, with a tentative D call TRBD2 (7 bases). CDR1 is SGHRS, CDR2 YFSETQ, per germline. The CDR3 is 15 amino acids. Trimming took 3 bases from V and 4 from J, leaving 15 bases between them. The chain's CDR3 is CASSYRGAGPDTQYF. CDR3 bases: TGCGCCAGCAGCTATCGGGGGGCTGGCCCAGATACGCAGTATTTT.

This clonotype was seen ten or more times. The CDR3 nucleotides read TGTGCCAGCAGCTTAACCGGGACAGCCCACGGCACTGAAGCTTTCTTT. Protein: CASSLTGTAHGTEAFF. The rearrangement uses TRBV11-2 and TRBJ1-1; TRBD1 matches at 7 bases. The V and J ends lost 2 bases and 4 bases, in that order; junction bases with no gene match: 10. The CDR3 has 16 residues. Germline CDR1 reads SGHAT; CDR2 reads FQNNGV.

V gene TRBV12-3 or TRBV12-4 combines with J gene TRBJ2-1, with D perhaps matching TRBD1 (6 bases). V lost 3 bases, J lost 2 bases, and 8 bases lay in between. The CDR3 covers 14 residues. The CDR3 protein is CASSLTGPYNEQFF. DNA of the CDR3: TGTGCCAGCAGTTTGACAGGTCCCTACAATGAGCAGTTCTTC.

V and J are TRBV3-1 and TRBJ2-7; TRBD2 matches 7 bases. Trimming removed 0 bases from V and 2 bases from J; junction bases left unmatched: 7. The germline gives CDR1 LGHDT, CDR2 YNNKEL (reference sequence). This CDR3 region has 16 residues. In DNA form, the CDR3 reads TGTGCCAGCAGCCAAGAGGGGGGACTACCTCCCTACGAGCAGTACTTC. Translated, it gives CASSQEGGLPPYEQYF.

This clonotype has a count of ten or more. Given a much more abundant clone one base away, this may be a read error. V usage is TRBV28 and J usage is TRBJ2-1; a weak D match, TRBD1 (6 bases). Trimming left V 11 bases short and J 0 bases short, with 11 bases between. The length of the CDR3 is 13 residues. In germline, CDR1 is MDHEN, CDR2 SYDVKM. The CDR3 coding sequence is TGTGCCGGCCGGGACACCTCCTACAATGAGCAGTTCTTC. The encoded protein is CAGRDTSYNEQFF.

In its sample, this clonotype was seen many times. This sequence joins TRBV5-1 and TRBJ1-5; TRBD1 matches at 8 bases. The length of the CDR3 is 15 residues. The junction had 2 bases not matched to a gene; V was cut back by 0 bases and J by 3 bases. Germline V gene lookup returns CDR1 SGHRS and CDR2 YFSETQ. The CDR3: CASSLGTGINQPQHF. The CDR3, as DNA: TGCGCCAGCAGCTTGGGGACAGGGATCAATCAGCCCCAGCATTTT.

This clonotype was counted at least ten times. The chain combines TRBV7-9 with TRBJ1-4; a possible D gene is TRBD1 (5 bases). The CDR3 spans 14 residues. Germline-derived CDR1 and CDR2 are SEHNR and FQNEAQ (reference sequence). V was trimmed by 8 bases and J by 5 bases, leaving 15 bases between them. The CDR3 sequence: CASCPQGINEKLFF. DNA for the CDR3: TGTGCCAGCTGTCCTCAGGGTATCAATGAAAAACTGTTTTTT.

This clonotype occurred many times. This rearrangement joins TRBV25-1 to TRBJ2-1; D call uncertain. The V gene's germline CDR1 is MGHDK and CDR2 SYGVNS. Trimming removed 4 bases at V and 5 bases at J, with 12 bases between. This CDR3 has 14 residues. The DNA for the CDR3 is TGTGCCAGCAGTGTAGACGAGAAGGACAATGAGCAGTTCTTC. Translating gives CASSVDEKDNEQFF.

The sample holds many counts of this clonotype. The chain recombines TRBV19 with TRBJ1-1; 8 bases are a match to TRBD1. Germline V lookup: CDR1 LNHDA, CDR2 SQIVND (reference sequence). This CDR3 is built from 13 residues. V gave up 3 bases and J gave up 4 bases; unmatched junction bases: 1. The CDR3 DNA sequence: TGTGCCAGTAGTATCGGACAGGGCACTGAAGCTTTCTTT. This sequence encodes CASSIGQGTEAFF. The full variable domain, in which reference TRBV19 and TRBJ1-1 provide the parts outside the CDR3, is DGGITQSPKYLFRKEGQNVTLSCEQNLNHDAMYWYRQDPGQGLRLIYYSQIVNDFQKGDIAEGYSVSREKKESFPLTVTSAQKNPTAFYLCASSIGQGTEAFFGQGTRLTVV.

This clonotype was detected many times. The rearrangement joins TRBV6-4 to TRBJ2-1, with TRBD2 identical over 14 bases. Germline-derived CDR1 and CDR2 are MRHNA and SNTAGT. The junction had 4 bases not matched to a gene; V was cut back by 8 bases and J by 4 bases. The CDR3 sequence is 15 residues long. The CDR3 DNA reads as TGTGCCAGCTCAGGACTAGCGGGGGGATACAATGAGCAGTTCTTC. Translating gives CASSGLAGGYNEQFF.

This clonotype was seen at least ten times. This chain joins TRBV5-1 and TRBJ1-1, with D possibly matching TRBD1 (5 bases). Germline V gene sequence: CDR1 SGHRS, CDR2 YFSETQ. V dropped 4 bases and J dropped 1 base, with 11 bases sitting between them. This CDR3 region has 14 residues. The CDR3 DNA sequence: TGCGCCAGCAGCCCCGGACACCAGAACACTGAAGCTTTCTTT. It yields the protein CASSPGHQNTEAFF.

This clonotype was counted once. V and J are TRBV4-1 and TRBJ1-2; no clear D gene. The V and J ends lost 1 base and 0 bases respectively, with 12 bases between them. The germline V gene encodes CDR1 MGHRA and CDR2 YSYEKL. This CDR3 spans 16 amino acids. CDR3 sequence reads: CASSQGEGIANYGYTF. The DNA for the CDR3 is TGCGCCAGCAGCCAAGGTGAGGGAATCGCTAACTATGGCTACACCTTC.